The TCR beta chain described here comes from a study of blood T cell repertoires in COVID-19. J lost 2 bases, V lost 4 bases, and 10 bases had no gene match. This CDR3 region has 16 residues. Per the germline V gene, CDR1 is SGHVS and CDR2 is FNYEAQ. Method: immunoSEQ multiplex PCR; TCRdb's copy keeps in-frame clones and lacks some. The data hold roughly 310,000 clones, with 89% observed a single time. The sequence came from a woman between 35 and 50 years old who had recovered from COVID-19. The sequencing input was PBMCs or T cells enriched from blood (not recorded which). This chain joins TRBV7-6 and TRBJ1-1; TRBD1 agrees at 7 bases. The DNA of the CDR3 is TGTGCCAGCAGCTCGGCGATAGGGGGCGCAAACACTGAAGCTTTCTTT. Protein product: CASSSAIGGANTEAFF.